The rows below give T cell receptor beta chains drawn from one sample of a study of response to subunit inactivated influenza vaccine. MiXCR, run by TCRdb on the RT-PCR reads, gives a single entry per CDR3 protein. This sample carries about 240,000 distinct CDR3 sequences, over 9% of them seen once, and the ten largest clones take about 8%. This material consisted of non-naive T cells sorted from PBMCs, taken roughly 15 days before vaccination. These receptor sequences come from a man aged 45-65 years who received an inactivated influenza vaccine. The CDR3 runs from the conserved cysteine through the conserved F or W. D genes are given only for firm matches. For some rows the clone size is stated as once, few or many, or as a class when expanded; others skip it.

v_gene: TRBV20-1; j_gene: TRBJ2-7; d_gene: -; abundance: few; CDR3aa: CSASKGSGYEQYF; CDR3nt: TGCAGTGCTAGTAAGGGTTCGGGCTACGAGCAGTACTTC
v_gene: TRBV5-6; j_gene: TRBJ2-2; d_gene: TRBD2; abundance: -; CDR3aa: CASSWKTSGTTGELFF; CDR3nt: TGTGCCAGCAGCTGGAAGACTAGCGGAACCACCGGGGAGCTGTTTTTT
v_gene: TRBV10-3; j_gene: TRBJ2-1; d_gene: TRBD1; abundance: few; CDR3aa: CAISTQGSEQFF; CDR3nt: TGTGCCATCAGTACACAGGGGAGTGAGCAGTTCTTC
v_gene: TRBV7-6; j_gene: TRBJ1-6; d_gene: TRBD1; abundance: few; CDR3aa: CASSYTGQSSYNSPLHF; CDR3nt: TGTGCCAGCAGCTATACGGGACAGAGCTCCTATAATTCACCCCTCCACTTT
v_gene: TRBV7-9; j_gene: TRBJ2-7; d_gene: TRBD2; abundance: many; CDR3aa: CASSPGTSGGYSYEQYF; CDR3nt: TGTGCCAGCAGCCCCGGGACTAGCGGGGGCTACTCCTACGAGCAGTACTTC
v_gene: TRBV24-1; j_gene: TRBJ2-1; d_gene: -; abundance: many; CDR3aa: CATSDLSTAEQFF; CDR3nt: TGTGCCACCAGTGATTTAAGTACAGCAGAGCAGTTCTTC
v_gene: TRBV11-3; j_gene: TRBJ2-1; d_gene: -; abundance: many; CDR3aa: CASSPAGGNWNEQFF; CDR3nt: TGTGCCAGCAGCCCGGCGGGCGGGAATTGGAATGAGCAGTTCTTC
v_gene: TRBV7-2; j_gene: TRBJ2-5; d_gene: -; abundance: few; CDR3aa: CASSLSTGRRGETQYF; CDR3nt: TGTGCCAGCAGCTTATCTACGGGTCGGAGAGGGGAGACCCAGTACTTC
v_gene: TRBV4-2; j_gene: TRBJ2-5; d_gene: TRBD2; abundance: -; CDR3aa: CASSPTSGSREETQYF; CDR3nt: TGTGCCAGCAGCCCGACTAGCGGGAGCCGTGAAGAGACCCAGTACTTC
v_gene: TRBV5-1; j_gene: TRBJ2-1; d_gene: -; abundance: -; CDR3aa: CASSSPDTSKGQFF; CDR3nt: TGCGCCAGCAGCTCGCCCGACACGAGTAAGGGGCAGTTCTTC
v_gene: TRBV4-1; j_gene: TRBJ1-1; d_gene: -; abundance: -; CDR3aa: CASSRAGDLNTEAFF; CDR3nt: TGCGCCAGCAGCCGTGCAGGGGACCTGAACACTGAAGCTTTCTTT
v_gene: TRBV20-1; j_gene: TRBJ2-3; d_gene: TRBD1; abundance: few; CDR3aa: CSAPQGRLDTQYF; CDR3nt: TGCAGTGCTCCACAGGGGAGACTGGATACGCAGTATTTT
v_gene: TRBV5-5; j_gene: TRBJ2-4; d_gene: -; abundance: few; CDR3aa: CASSFGRYLAKNIQYF; CDR3nt: TGTGCCAGCAGCTTTGGCAGGTACTTAGCCAAAAACATTCAGTACTTC
v_gene: TRBV20-1; j_gene: TRBJ2-7; d_gene: -; abundance: -; CDR3aa: CSARDLVRSYEQYF; CDR3nt: TGCAGTGCTAGAGATCTGGTCAGATCCTACGAGCAGTACTTC
v_gene: TRBV6-2/TRBV6-3; j_gene: TRBJ2-7; d_gene: -; abundance: many; CDR3aa: CASSYSARDLWDF; CDR3nt: TGTGCCAGCAGTTACTCCGCCCGGGACCTCTGGGACTTC
v_gene: TRBV6-1; j_gene: TRBJ2-5; d_gene: -; abundance: few; CDR3aa: CASSPEDTQETQYF; CDR3nt: TGTGCCAGCAGTCCGGAGGACACTCAAGAGACCCAGTACTTC
v_gene: TRBV5-6; j_gene: TRBJ2-5; d_gene: -; abundance: -; CDR3aa: CASSLARAGLVETQYF; CDR3nt: TGTGCCAGCAGCTTGGCCCGGGCGGGACTGGTAGAGACCCAGTACTTC
v_gene: TRBV7-9; j_gene: TRBJ2-7; d_gene: TRBD1; abundance: many; CDR3aa: CASSATPGQGAYEQYF; CDR3nt: TGTGCCAGCAGCGCGACTCCGGGACAGGGCGCCTACGAGCAGTACTTC
v_gene: TRBV5-1; j_gene: TRBJ1-2; d_gene: -; abundance: -; CDR3aa: CASSAGTPNYGYTF; CDR3nt: TGCGCCAGCAGCGCCGGGACACCCAACTATGGCTACACCTTC
v_gene: TRBV29-1; j_gene: TRBJ1-5; d_gene: TRBD1; abundance: few; CDR3aa: CSVLTGGASQPQHF; CDR3nt: TGCAGCGTCTTGACAGGGGGCGCGAGTCAGCCCCAGCATTTT
v_gene: TRBV5-4; j_gene: TRBJ2-1; d_gene: -; abundance: few; CDR3aa: CASSLDASSYNEQFF; CDR3nt: TGTGCCAGCAGCTTGGACGCGAGCTCCTACAATGAGCAGTTCTTC
v_gene: TRBV27; j_gene: TRBJ2-7; d_gene: TRBD1; abundance: many; CDR3aa: CASSVLGQGHEQYF; CDR3nt: TGTGCCAGCAGTGTACTGGGACAGGGACACGAGCAGTACTTC
v_gene: TRBV24-1; j_gene: TRBJ2-7; d_gene: -; abundance: -; CDR3aa: CATSDDLGGEQYF; CDR3nt: TGTGCCACCAGTGATGACCTTGGCGGCGAGCAGTACTTC
v_gene: TRBV9; j_gene: TRBJ1-4; d_gene: -; abundance: -; CDR3aa: CASSVVGNPDNEKLFF; CDR3nt: TGTGCCAGCAGCGTAGTGGGAAACCCGGATAATGAAAAACTGTTTTTT
v_gene: TRBV7-9; j_gene: TRBJ2-3; d_gene: -; abundance: few; CDR3aa: CASSFGQGSTDTQYF; CDR3nt: TGTGCCAGCAGCTTCGGCCAGGGTAGCACAGATACGCAGTATTTT
v_gene: TRBV5-1; j_gene: TRBJ2-1; d_gene: TRBD2; abundance: -; CDR3aa: CASSPRTSGDFTDEQFF; CDR3nt: TGCGCCAGCAGCCCAAGGACTAGCGGGGATTTTACAGATGAGCAGTTCTTC
v_gene: TRBV6-5; j_gene: TRBJ2-7; d_gene: -; abundance: few; CDR3aa: CASSYGDPWEQYF; CDR3nt: TGTGCCAGCAGTTACGGGGACCCCTGGGAGCAGTACTTC
v_gene: TRBV30; j_gene: TRBJ1-1; d_gene: TRBD1; abundance: -; CDR3aa: CAWSRTGFAFF; CDR3nt: TGTGCCTGGAGTCGGACAGGGTTCGCTTTCTTT